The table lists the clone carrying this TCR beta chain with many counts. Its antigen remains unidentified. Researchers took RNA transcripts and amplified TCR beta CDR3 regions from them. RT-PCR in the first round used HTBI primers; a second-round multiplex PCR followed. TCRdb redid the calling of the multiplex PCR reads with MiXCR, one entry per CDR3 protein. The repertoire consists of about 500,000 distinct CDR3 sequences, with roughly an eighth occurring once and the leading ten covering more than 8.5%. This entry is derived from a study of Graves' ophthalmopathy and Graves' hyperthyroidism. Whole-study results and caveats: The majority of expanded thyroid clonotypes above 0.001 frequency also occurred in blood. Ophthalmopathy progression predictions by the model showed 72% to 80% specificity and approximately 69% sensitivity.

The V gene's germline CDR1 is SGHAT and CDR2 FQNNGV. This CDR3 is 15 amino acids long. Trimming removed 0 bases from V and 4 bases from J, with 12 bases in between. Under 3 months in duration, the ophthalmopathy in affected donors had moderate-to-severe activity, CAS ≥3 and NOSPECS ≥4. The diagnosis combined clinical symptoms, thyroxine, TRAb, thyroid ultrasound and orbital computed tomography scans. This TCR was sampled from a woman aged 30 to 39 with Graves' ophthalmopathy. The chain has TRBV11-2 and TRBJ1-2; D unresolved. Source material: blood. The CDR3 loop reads CASSLDRAATYGYTF. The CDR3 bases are TGTGCCAGCAGCTTAGATAGGGCAGCTACCTATGGCTACACCTTC.